This T cell receptor (beta chain) was identified during a study of cytomegalovirus exposure and HLA in healthy donors. About the study: The use of the same platform for the roughly 130 validation repertoires and the 550 to 700 first-cohort repertoires was reported by a later analysis. Study results and limitations: In vitro checks showed that a few CMV-associated chains really do target CMV antigens.

CDR1 is SGHNT and CDR2 is YYREEE in the germline V gene (reference sequence). Germline trimming cut 1 base from V and 0 bases from J; bases unmatched to any gene: 11. The CDR3 covers 18 residues. As to this clone: Its antigen is undetermined.

Sequencing was performed with immunoSEQ multiplex PCR; in TCRdb, only in-frame clones are kept and a portion is missing. The data show some 150,000 clones, 80% to 90% seen once. This TCR came from a woman younger than 45 in good health and CMV-seronegative. Sequenced input: PBMCs. The rearrangement links TRBV5-4 to TRBJ2-7; 9 nucleotides line up with TRBD2. CDR3 protein: CASSLRLAGTSSSYEQYF. CDR3 nucleotide sequence: TGTGCCAGCAGCTTGAGGCTAGCGGGGACCTCGAGCTCCTACGAGCAGTACTTC.